What follows is one T cell receptor (beta chain) and its context. This clone was seen a few times. No cognate antigen has been identified for it. One base away there is no much larger clone; base qualities are not given. The cohort comprised approximately 700 healthy bone marrow donors. At the time of sampling, every cohort member was nominally healthy, though immune exposures that went unrecorded were likely present. CMV serostatus was positive for 250 to 300 and negative for about 55% of the roughly 670 cohort members, and was not recorded for this donor. A peripheral blood sample was provided by each donor, and peripheral blood mononuclear cells were used for TCR beta sequencing. The Qiagen DNeasy Blood Extraction Kit was used to extract genomic DNA from the blood cell samples. Reading the germline V gene gives CDR1 MGHRA and CDR2 YSYEKL. At the junction V is shortened by 1 base and J by 2 bases; bases outside the gene matches: 4. Spanning cysteine to phenylalanine, the CDR3 consists of 15 amino acids. Of all the DNA, just the CDR3 is kept, 45 bases in frame from base 1.

The source of the sample is a study of cytomegalovirus exposure and HLA in healthy donors (dated by TCRdb to about 2017). About the full investigation: According to an earlier analysis of a few hundred of the donors, some 170 million T cells yielded 90 million to 140 million unique TCR beta sequences and 276 Gb of sequence data. An early release covering about 600 HLA-typed donors comprised about 300 gigabases of sequencing data and around 86 million unique TCR sequences. The number of typed donors differed by locus: about 629-630 for A, B, C, DRB1 and DQB1; 500 to 550 for DQA1; approximately 610 for DPA1; and 400 to 480 for DPB1. Donor age, sex, ethnicity and CMV serostatus were collected together with the repertoire data. To predict cytomegalovirus infection status, the study brought together high-throughput TCR immunosequencing, statistical association of individual TCRs with disease status, and machine learning. Using immunosequencing, the study profiled T cell repertoires from around 680 subjects and related those repertoires to cytomegalovirus serostatus. Roughly five DR-DQ haplotypes were handled as single units for association and clustering because linkage in the cohort was strong. A later analysis re-examined previously published TCR beta repertoires from around 670 donors and added high-resolution HLA genotyping to investigate patterns of TCR occurrence. Across 300 to 400 genotyped donors of the cohort, an average of roughly 230,000 unique TCR beta nucleotide sequences per donor were sequenced, and about a sixth of those sequences were non-productive. Along with the roughly 700-subject first cohort, a separate validation cohort of over 90 different subjects was used. In an earlier analysis of roughly 580 of the donors, high-throughput TCR beta sequencing was used to judge whether each TCR beta V gene segment behaved as functional or pseudogenic. The study aimed to test whether cataloging public T cell receptors could reveal signatures of past pathogen exposure. A later genetic analysis took genome-wide SNP genotypes for about 65% of the 666 donors and used that subset as a discovery cohort. HLA typing covered class I and class II loci at four-digit resolution. Every discovery cohort repertoire had been produced on one sequencing platform. Of the roughly 400 genotyped donors, 81% fell in the genetic ancestry cluster associated with self-reported Caucasian donors. In the later analysis, no new phenotypic data were used to find candidate immune exposures; instead, reliance was placed on TCR beta sequences and their occurrence across donors. Findings and caveats that apply to the study as a whole: CMV serostatus was the only immune exposure information available for the cohort. According to the authors, the approach could potentially be generalized to other disease states and immunological phenotypes. HLA typing was unavailable for some donors at each locus, so association tests used only the typed subset. In an earlier analysis of approximately 600 of the donors, most TCR beta V segments were observed in productive rearrangements about 90% or about 30% of the time, broadly matching IMGT annotations. A later genetic analysis reported fewer N-insertions in productive TCRs among donors in an Asian-associated ancestry cluster than the roughly 620-donor mean. Specific HLA alleles were associated with around 18,000 TCR beta sequences at a false discovery rate of 0.05 in a later analysis. Roughly uniform sequencing depth across donors was assumed in presence/absence analyses, although this assumption may not hold. A further reported finding was that TCR beta sequences accurately predicted the HLA-A and HLA-B alleles for most subjects in the first cohort. In both the original and validation cohorts, the classifier was reported to diagnose cytomegalovirus status with high specificity and sensitivity. The study listed 150 to 200 TCR beta chains as associated with cytomegalovirus. In a later analysis, most CMV-associated TCR beta chains were found to appear HLA-restricted, with HLA associations seemingly driven largely by CMV exposure. According to a later analysis, parvovirus B19, influenza, CMV and Epstein-Barr virus appeared linked to several top co-occurrence clusters. Some IMGT-functional V segments, including TRBV6-2 and TRBV6-3, could not be told apart with the 87-base-pair reads, so those segments were excluded. A later analysis found that HLA-associated TCR beta chains were more clonally expanded and had lower generation probabilities than equally common non-associated chains. The cohort was sequenced for TCR beta chains only, and without alpha or paired-chain data the features that could be detected were limited. Strong co-occurrence of HLA alleles, especially DR and DQ, made assigning TCR associations to individual alleles difficult. Correlated functional status among segregating V segments might be attributable to linkage disequilibrium, but an unknown experimental factor could not be ruled out. Across donors, most TCR sequences were observed very rarely, whereas some public TCRs were present in many individuals. A cluster of highly shared sequence variants was judged likely to be a technical artifact of the sequencing pipeline. In a later genetic analysis, a missense DCLRE1C variant was associated with V-gene and J-gene trimming of TCR beta chains, and the association was replicated in an independent cohort. In a later analysis, TCR association rates were found to vary across HLA loci, with the most associated TCRs seen for DRB1 alleles and the fewest for HLA-C alleles. The earlier analysis of fewer than 750 of the donors excluded some 16 rarely observed V segments, including chromosome 9 orphons, because counts were too low. In vitro tests confirmed that a few of the cytomegalovirus-associated TCR beta chains recognize cytomegalovirus antigens.

Libraries were prepared through the immunoSEQ multiplex PCR assay. The multiplex PCR relied on a mix of 60 forward primers for TCR Vbeta segments and 13 reverse primers for TCR Jbeta segments. A multiplex PCR assay on genomic DNA amplified the CDR3 region of rearranged TCR beta genes. On the Illumina HiSeq System, the amplified TCR beta libraries were sequenced as 87-base-pair reads. The authors' analysis ran thus. Across the 640 or so repertoires, a later analysis counted some 80 million unique TCR beta chains, around 11 million of which were shared by at least two donors. To remove PCR and sequencing errors, raw reads were error-corrected and collapsed into unique sequences using a nearest-neighbor algorithm that merged closely related sequences. V, D and J gene segments were assigned by aligning CDR3 sequences to IMGT reference sequences. For a sequence to be retained, at least a six-nucleotide match to both a V gene segment and a J gene segment was required. Rearrangements were called productive when the CDR3 lacked stop codons and stayed in frame with V and J; all others were non-productive. Following IMGT convention, CDR3 was defined as the stretch from the second conserved V-encoded cysteine up to the conserved J-encoded phenylalanine. The earlier analysis of 550 to 650 of the donors excluded any sequence lacking an unambiguous match to a single V gene segment. In an earlier analysis of approximately 550 of the donors, V segments were called functional above 56.7% productive rearrangements and were called segregating when the between-donor standard deviation exceeded 5%. A statistical classification framework was built to diagnose cytomegalovirus status from the catalog of TCR beta chain sequences. V and J gene assignment, in a later analysis, came from comparing TCR nucleotide sequences with IMGT/GENE-DB human TR gene sequences. The TCRdist pipeline was used in a later analysis to assign CDR3 sequences and most-parsimonious VDJ recombination scenarios. In a later analysis, every TCR beta chain was defined by the combination of its CDR3 amino acid sequence and its V-gene family, and reads without a unique V-gene family were dropped. To address suspected cross-contamination and a sequencing artifact, a later analysis removed 592 highly shared, low-generation-probability nucleotide sequences. In a later analysis, a clonal expansion index for each public chain was calculated from normalized within-repertoire ranks of inferred template counts. In a later analysis, generation probabilities were computed with a VDJ recombination model fitted to out-of-frame rearrangements, and the resulting probabilities were checked against IGoR. Hypergeometric tests were used in a later analysis to score TCR-TCR, TCR-HLA and TCR-CMV co-occurrence, with a repertoire-size bias correction applied to the TCR pairs. A later analysis estimated false discovery rates by permuting HLA or CMV assignments 20 times. In a later analysis, co-occurring TCRs were grouped using DBSCAN, and TCRdist sequence similarity was added for clustering within HLA-allele-positive subsets. For co-occurrence clustering, repertoires with fewer than 30,000 or more than 120,000 public chains were excluded, along with five or six repertoires with anomalous nucleotide sharing. The clones in this table, taken by TCRdb from immuneACCESS, are in-frame only. Not every clone is retained; where verified, under half of the shortfall comes from an unresolved V gene, and the cause of the rest is unknown. V and J calls plus clone size are reproduced from that table; the DNA served to infer D and trimming. The table for this sample lists tens of thousands of clones; more than 75% of them were counted only once. 10% of the sample goes to the ten largest clones.

Sequences were obtained from PBMCs. The receptor was isolated from a human donor in good health. The chain links TRBV4-1 with TRBJ2-7, and TRBD1 aligns with 8 junction nucleotides. The DNA reads as follows: TGCGCCAGCAGCCAAGCGGGACAGGTACCCTACGAGCAGTACTTC. This sequence encodes CASSQAGQVPYEQYF.